This TCR beta chain came from a study of spatial heterogeneity in lung cancer (dated by TCRdb to the late 2010s). Context from the whole study: Beta-chain transcripts were consistently detected in greater numbers than alpha-chain transcripts, which likely reflects a higher abundance of beta-chain transcripts. In the raw uncorrected reads, each unique combination of TCR and UMI appeared more than ten times on average. In non-small cell lung cancer, the study quantitatively compared TCR alpha and beta repertoires across several tumor regions, matched nontumor lung, and blood. TCR repertoire features were related to nonsynonymous mutation counts determined by whole-exome sequencing of tumor tissue. Both alpha and beta chains were TCR-sequenced in 200 to 250 tumor regions, approximately 68 matched nontumor lung samples and around 54 PBMC samples obtained at surgery. Results the study describes overall, beyond this receptor: Additional single-cell paired TCR alpha and beta sequencing was considered necessary to confirm, at a functional level, the hypothesis that regional TCRs recognize regional mutations. Ubiquitous expanded tumor TCRs were detected in blood more often at tumor resection than at routine follow-up.

Trimmed from V: 2 bases; trimmed from J: 4 bases; junction bases lacking a gene match: 7. The germline V gene encodes CDR1 MNHNS and CDR2 SASEGT. The CDR3 has 16 amino acids, counting the end cysteine and phenylalanine. Just CDR3 DNA is preserved here, 48 bases in frame from base 1. Libraries were prepared through 5' RACE. The instrument given in TCRdb is NextSeq 500. The TCR library protocol attached a unique molecular identifier to each TCR cDNA molecule to allow correction of PCR and sequencing errors. The original pipeline was this. TCR identification, UMI-based error correction and CDR3 extraction were performed with Decombinator tools. TCRs above a frequency of 2 per 1,000, corresponding to the top 1% of the tumor frequency distribution, were defined as expanded. Rényi diversity was computed with the R vegan package after subsampling each repertoire 100 times to 5,000 TCRs. CDR3 similarity networks were constructed using string-kernel similarity of amino acid triplets, with links drawn between CDR3s whose pairwise similarity was above 0.82. In TCRdb, the public reads were trimmed at Q25 with fastp and aligned with MiXCR, with productive beta chains retained. One record per CDR3 amino acid sequence lists the most common genes and DNA. The V and J calls shown here were made by TCRdb, not taken from the authors' results. The sample table contains roughly 8,200 distinct CDR3 sequences; only one count was recorded for 6.5% to 8% of them. The ten top clones hold around 27% of the sample.

The time point label corresponds to: sample taken at primary tumor resection. For TCR sequencing, whole RNA was extracted from tumor and nontumor lung tissue, or from cryopreserved PBMC samples, and no cell sorting was done. Donors were around 71 patients with early-stage, untreated non-small cell lung cancer from the lung TRACERx cohort. Only patients with enough RNA available from two or more tumor regions were chosen for TCR sequencing. This clonotype was recorded at least ten times. The specificity of this receptor is unknown. The input lacks base qualities; no much larger clone sits a single base away.

The source material was PBMCs, sampled at surgery. The chain uses TRBV6-1 and TRBJ2-2; 7 bases in the junction line up with TRBD1. The clonotype comes from a female donor with early-stage non-small cell lung cancer. The nucleotides are TGTGCCAGCAGTGAAAGGAAGGGGGCGCCCACCGGGGAGCTGTTTTTT. Its protein reads: CASSERKGAPTGELFF.